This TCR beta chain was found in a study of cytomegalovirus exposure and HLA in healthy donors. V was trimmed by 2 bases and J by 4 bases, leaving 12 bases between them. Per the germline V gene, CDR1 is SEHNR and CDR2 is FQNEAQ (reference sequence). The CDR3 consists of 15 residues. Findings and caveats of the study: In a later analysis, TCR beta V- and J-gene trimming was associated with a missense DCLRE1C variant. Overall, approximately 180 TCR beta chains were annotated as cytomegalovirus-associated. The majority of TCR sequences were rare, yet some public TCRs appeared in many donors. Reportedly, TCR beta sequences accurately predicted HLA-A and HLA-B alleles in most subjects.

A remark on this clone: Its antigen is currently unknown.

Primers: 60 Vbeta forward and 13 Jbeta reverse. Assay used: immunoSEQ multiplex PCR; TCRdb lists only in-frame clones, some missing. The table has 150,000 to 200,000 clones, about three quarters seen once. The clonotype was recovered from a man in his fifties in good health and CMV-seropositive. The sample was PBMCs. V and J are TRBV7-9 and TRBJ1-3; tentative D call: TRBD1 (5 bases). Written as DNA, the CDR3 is TGTGCCAGCAGCTTATCCCGGGGGACGGGAAACACCATATATTTT. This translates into CASSLSRGTGNTIYF.